This T cell receptor (beta chain) is drawn from a study of control samples from healthy donors and cancer patients. Germline V lookup: CDR1 SGHTA, CDR2 FQGNSA. CDR3 length: 14 amino acids. The germline V and J ends were trimmed by 1 base and 6 bases, with 11 bases remaining between them. Method: immunoSEQ multiplex PCR; TCRdb's copy keeps in-frame clones and lacks some. Among about 100,000 clones, 80% to 95% were seen once, and the ten largest hold under 4%. Source material: blood. This TCR derives from a human donor in good health. The donor label of this sample is uncertain. The genes are TRBV7-2 and TRBJ2-3; no clear D gene. The CDR3 DNA sequence: TGTGCCAGCAGCTTAGGTGTGTCTCGTGATACGCAGTATTTT. Translating it yields CASSLGVSRDTQYF.